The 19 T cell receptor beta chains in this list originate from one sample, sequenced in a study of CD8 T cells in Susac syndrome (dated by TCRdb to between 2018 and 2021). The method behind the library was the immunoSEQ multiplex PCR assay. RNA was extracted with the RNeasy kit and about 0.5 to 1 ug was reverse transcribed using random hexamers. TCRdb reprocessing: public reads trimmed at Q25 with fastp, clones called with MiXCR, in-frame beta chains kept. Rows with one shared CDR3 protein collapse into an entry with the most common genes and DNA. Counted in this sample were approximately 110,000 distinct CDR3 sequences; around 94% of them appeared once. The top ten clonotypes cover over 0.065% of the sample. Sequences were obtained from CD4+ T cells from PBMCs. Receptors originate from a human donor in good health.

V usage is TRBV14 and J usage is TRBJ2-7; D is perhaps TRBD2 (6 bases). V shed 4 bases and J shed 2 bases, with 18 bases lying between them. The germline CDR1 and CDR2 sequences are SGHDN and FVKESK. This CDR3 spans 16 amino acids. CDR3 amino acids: CASSRDSGSGTYEQYF. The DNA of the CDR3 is TGTGCCAGCAGCCGTGACTCGGGTAGCGGTACCTACGAGCAGTACTTC.

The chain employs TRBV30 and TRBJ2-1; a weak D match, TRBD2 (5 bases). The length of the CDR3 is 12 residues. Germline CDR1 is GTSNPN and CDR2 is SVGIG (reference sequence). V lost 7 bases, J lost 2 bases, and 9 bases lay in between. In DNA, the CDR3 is TGTGCCTCCCCAGCGGCCTACAATGAGCAGTTCTTC. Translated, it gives CASPAAYNEQFF.

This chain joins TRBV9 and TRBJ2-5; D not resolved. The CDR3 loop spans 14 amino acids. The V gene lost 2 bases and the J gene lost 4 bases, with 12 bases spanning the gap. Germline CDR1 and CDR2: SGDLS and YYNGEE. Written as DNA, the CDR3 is TGTGCCAGCAGCGTCGGAAACGGCGGAGAGACCCAGTACTTC. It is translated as CASSVGNGGETQYF.

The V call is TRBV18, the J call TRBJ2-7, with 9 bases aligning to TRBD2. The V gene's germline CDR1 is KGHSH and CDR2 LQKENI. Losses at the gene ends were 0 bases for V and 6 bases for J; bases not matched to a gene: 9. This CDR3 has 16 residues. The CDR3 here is CASSPPPGREGAEQYF. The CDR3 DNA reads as TGTGCCAGCTCACCACCTCCCGGGCGGGAGGGAGCCGAGCAGTACTTC.

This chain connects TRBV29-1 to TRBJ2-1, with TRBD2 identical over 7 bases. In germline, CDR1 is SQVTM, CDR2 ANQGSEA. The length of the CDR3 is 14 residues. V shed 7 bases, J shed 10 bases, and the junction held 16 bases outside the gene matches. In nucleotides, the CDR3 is TGCAGCGAACGACTAGCCGTTTCAGAGGGCGAGCAGTTCTTC. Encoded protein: CSERLAVSEGEQFF.

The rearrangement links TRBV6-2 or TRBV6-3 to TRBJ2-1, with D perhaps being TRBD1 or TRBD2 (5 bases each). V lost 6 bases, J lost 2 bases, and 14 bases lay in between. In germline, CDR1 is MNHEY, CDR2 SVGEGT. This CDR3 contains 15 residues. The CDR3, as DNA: TGTGCCAGCAGACGACGGGACCTACCCTACAATGAGCAGTTCTTC. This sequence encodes CASRRRDLPYNEQFF.

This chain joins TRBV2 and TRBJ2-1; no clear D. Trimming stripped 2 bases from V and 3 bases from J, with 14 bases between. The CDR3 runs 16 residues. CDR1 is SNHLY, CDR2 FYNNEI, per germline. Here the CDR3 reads CASSENSRALYNEQFF. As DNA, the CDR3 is TGTGCCAGCAGTGAAAATTCCAGAGCTCTCTACAATGAGCAGTTCTTC.

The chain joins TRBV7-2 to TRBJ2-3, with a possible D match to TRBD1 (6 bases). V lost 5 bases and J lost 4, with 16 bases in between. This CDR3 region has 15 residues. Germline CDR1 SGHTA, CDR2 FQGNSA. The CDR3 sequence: CASSPQGGLADTQYF. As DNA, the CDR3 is TGTGCCAGCAGCCCCCAAGGGGGTTTGGCAGATACGCAGTATTTT. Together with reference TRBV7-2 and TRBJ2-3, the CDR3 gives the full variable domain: GAGVSQSPSNKVTEKGKDVELRCDPISGHTALYWYRQSLGQGLEFLIYFQGNSAPDKSGLPSDRFSAERTGGSVSTLTIQRTQQEDSAVYLCASSPQGGLADTQYFGPGTRLTVL.

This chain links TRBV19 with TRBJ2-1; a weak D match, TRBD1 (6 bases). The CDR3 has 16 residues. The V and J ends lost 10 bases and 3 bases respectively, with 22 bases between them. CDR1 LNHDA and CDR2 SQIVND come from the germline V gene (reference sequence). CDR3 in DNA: TGTGCCACCAAGGGTTTCCTTGGACAGCTCTACAATGAGCAGTTCTTC. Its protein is CATKGFLGQLYNEQFF.

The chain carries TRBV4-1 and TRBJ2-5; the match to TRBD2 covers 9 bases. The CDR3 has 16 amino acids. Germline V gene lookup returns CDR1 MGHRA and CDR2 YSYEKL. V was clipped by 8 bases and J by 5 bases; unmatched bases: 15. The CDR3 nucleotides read TGCGCCAGCCAGAGAGGTAATAGCGGGAGTCGGGAGACCCAGTACTTC. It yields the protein CASQRGNSGSRETQYF.

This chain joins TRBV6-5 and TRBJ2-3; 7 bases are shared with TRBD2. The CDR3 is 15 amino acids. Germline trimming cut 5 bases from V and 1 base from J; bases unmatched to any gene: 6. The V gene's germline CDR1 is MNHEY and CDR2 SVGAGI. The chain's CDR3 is CASSPGLVRTDTQYF. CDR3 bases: TGTGCCAGCAGTCCTGGACTAGTCCGCACAGATACGCAGTATTTT.

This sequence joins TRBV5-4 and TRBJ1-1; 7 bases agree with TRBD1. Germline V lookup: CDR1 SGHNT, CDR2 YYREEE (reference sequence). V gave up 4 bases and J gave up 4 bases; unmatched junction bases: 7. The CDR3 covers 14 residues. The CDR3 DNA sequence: TGTGCCAGCAGCGGAGGGACAGAGCCCACTGAAGCTTTCTTT. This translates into CASSGGTEPTEAFF.

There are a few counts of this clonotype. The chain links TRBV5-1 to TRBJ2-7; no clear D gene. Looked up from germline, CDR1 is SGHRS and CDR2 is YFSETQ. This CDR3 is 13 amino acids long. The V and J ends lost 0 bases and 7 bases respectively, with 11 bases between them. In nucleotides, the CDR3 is TGCGCCAGCAGCTTGGATACTACAAGGGAGCAGTACTTC. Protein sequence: CASSLDTTREQYF.

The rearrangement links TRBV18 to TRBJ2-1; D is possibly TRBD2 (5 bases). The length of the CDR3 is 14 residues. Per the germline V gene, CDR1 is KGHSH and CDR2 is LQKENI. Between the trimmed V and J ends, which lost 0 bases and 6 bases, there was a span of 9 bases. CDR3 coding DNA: TGTGCCAGCTCACCACCGGGAGCTAGCAATGAGCAGTTCTTC. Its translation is CASSPPGASNEQFF.

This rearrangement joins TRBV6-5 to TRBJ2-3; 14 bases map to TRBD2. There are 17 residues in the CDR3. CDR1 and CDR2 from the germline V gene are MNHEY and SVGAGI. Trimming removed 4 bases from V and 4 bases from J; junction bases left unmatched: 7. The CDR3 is CASSSRLAGGPPDTQYF. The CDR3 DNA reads TGTGCCAGCAGTTCCCGACTAGCGGGAGGGCCCCCAGATACGCAGTATTTT.

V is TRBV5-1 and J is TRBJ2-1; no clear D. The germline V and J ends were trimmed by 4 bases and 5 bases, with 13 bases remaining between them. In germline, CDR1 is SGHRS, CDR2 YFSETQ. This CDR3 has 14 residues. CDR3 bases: TGCGCCAGCAGCCCCCCTAGACTGGACAATGAGCAGTTCTTC. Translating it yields CASSPPRLDNEQFF.

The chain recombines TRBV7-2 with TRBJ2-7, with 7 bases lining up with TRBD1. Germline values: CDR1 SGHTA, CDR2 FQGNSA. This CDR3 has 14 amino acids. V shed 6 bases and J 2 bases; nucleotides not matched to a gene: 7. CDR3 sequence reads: CASRPGQPTYEQYF. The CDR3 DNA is TGTGCCAGCAGGCCGGGACAGCCGACCTACGAGCAGTACTTC. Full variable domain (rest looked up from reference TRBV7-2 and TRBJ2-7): GAGVSQSPSNKVTEKGKDVELRCDPISGHTALYWYRQSLGQGLEFLIYFQGNSAPDKSGLPSDRFSAERTGGSVSTLTIQRTQQEDSAVYLCASRPGQPTYEQYFGPGTRLTVT.

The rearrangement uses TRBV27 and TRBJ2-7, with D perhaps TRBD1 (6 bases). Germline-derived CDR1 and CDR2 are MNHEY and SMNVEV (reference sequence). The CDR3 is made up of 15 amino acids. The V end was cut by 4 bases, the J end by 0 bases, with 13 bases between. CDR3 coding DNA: TGTGCCAGCAGTTCACGGCAGGGGCGCTCCTACGAGCAGTACTTC. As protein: CASSSRQGRSYEQYF.

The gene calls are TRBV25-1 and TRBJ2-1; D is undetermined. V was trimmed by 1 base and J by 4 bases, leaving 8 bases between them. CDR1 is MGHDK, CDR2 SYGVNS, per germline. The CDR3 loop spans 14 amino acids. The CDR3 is CASSESKSYNEQFF. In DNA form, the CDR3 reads TGTGCCAGCAGTGAATCGAAGAGTTACAATGAGCAGTTCTTC.